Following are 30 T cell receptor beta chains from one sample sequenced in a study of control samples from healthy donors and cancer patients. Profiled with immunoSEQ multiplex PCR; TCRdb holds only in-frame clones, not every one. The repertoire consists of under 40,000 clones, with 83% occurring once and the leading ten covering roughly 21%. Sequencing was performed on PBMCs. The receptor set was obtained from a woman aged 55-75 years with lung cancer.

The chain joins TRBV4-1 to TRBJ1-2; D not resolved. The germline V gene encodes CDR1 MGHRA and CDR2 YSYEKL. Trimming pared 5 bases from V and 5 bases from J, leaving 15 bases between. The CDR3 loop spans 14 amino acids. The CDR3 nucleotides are TGCGCCAGCAGCACCCTAAGGAGCTATTATGGCTACACCTTC. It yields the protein CASSTLRSYYGYTF.

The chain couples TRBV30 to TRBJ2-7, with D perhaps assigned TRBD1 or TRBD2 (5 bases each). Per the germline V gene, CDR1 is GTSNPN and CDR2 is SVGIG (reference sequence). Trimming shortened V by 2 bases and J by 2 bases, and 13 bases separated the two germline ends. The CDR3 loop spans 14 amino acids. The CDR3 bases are TGTGCCTGGAGTCCCGGGGTGGGACCCTACGAGCAGTACTTC. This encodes CAWSPGVGPYEQYF.

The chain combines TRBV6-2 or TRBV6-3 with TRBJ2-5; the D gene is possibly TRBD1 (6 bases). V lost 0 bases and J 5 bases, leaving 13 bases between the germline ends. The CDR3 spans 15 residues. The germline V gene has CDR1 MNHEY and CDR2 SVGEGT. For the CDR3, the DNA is TGTGCCAGCAGTTACTCGAAACAGGGAAGCGAGACCCAGTACTTC. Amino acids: CASSYSKQGSETQYF.

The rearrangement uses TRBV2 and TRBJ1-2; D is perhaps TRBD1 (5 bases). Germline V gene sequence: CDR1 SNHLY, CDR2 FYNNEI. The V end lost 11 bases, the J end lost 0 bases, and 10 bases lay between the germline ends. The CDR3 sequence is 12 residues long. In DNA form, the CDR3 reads TGTGCCGGGACGATAGCTAACTATGGCTACACCTTC. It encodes CAGTIANYGYTF.

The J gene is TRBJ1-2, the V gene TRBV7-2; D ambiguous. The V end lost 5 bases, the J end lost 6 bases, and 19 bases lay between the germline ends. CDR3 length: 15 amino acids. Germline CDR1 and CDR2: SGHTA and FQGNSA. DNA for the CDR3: TGTGCCAGCAGCATATGGGGAAGTGGCCGCGATGGCTACACCTTC. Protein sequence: CASSIWGSGRDGYTF.

The CDR3 spells CASRKTGDNYGYTF. CDR3 nucleotides: TGTGCCAGCAGGAAGACAGGGGATAACTATGGCTACACCTTC. The V and J genes are TRBV6-5 and TRBJ1-2; 8 bases are a match to TRBD1. The germline V gene encodes CDR1 MNHEY and CDR2 SVGAGI. This CDR3 is 14 amino acids long. With 6 bases clipped from V and 1 base from J, the junction kept 4 bases outside the gene matches.

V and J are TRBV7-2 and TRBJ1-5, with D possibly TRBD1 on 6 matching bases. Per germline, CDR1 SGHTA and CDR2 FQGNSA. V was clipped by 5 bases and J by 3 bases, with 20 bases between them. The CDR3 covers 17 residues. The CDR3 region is CASSNAATGSANQPQHF. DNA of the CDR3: TGTGCCAGCAGCAACGCTGCCACAGGGTCGGCCAATCAGCCCCAGCATTTT.

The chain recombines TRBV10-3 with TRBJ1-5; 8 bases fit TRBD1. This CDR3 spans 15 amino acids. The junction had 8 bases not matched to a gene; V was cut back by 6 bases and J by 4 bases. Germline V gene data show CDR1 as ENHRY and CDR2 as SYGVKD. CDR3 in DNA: TGTGCCATCAGACAAACAGGGGGAACTAATCAGCCCCAGCATTTT. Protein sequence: CAIRQTGGTNQPQHF.

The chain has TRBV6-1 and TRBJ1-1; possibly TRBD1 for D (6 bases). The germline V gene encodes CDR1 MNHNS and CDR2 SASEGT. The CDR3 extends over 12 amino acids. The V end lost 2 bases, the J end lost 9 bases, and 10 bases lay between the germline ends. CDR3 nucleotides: TGTGCCAGCAGTGAATTAGGGGGAAAAGCTTTCTTT. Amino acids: CASSELGGKAFF.

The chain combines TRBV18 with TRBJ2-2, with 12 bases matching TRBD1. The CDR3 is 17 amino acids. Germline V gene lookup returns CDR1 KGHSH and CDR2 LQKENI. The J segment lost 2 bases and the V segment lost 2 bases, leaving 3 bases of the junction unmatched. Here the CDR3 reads CASSPAGTGGNTGELFF. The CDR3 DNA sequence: TGTGCCAGCTCACCAGCCGGGACAGGGGGCAACACCGGGGAGCTGTTTTTT.

The CDR3 region has the DNA TGTGCCAGCAGCCAATTCTACCTTGGGACAGGGAGGTTGACTGAAGCTTTCTTT. This translates into CASSQFYLGTGRLTEAFF. The V gene is TRBV7-3, the J gene TRBJ1-1; the match to TRBD1 covers 9 bases. V was pared by 5 bases and J by 5 bases, with 18 bases of the junction left unmatched. Per the germline V gene, CDR1 is SGHTA and CDR2 is FQGTGA. The length of the CDR3 is 18 residues. Variable domain in full (rest from reference TRBV7-3 and TRBJ1-1): GAGVSQTPSNKVTEKGKYVELRCDPISGHTALYWYRQSLGQGPEFLIYFQGTGAADDSGLPNDRFFAVRPEGSVSTLKIQRTERGDSAVYLCASSQFYLGTGRLTEAFFGQGTRLTVV.

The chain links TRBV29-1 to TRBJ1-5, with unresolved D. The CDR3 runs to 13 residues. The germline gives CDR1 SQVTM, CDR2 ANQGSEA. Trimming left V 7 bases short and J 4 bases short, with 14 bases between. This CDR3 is CSATADLNQPQHF. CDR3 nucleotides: TGCAGCGCCACCGCGGACCTTAATCAGCCCCAGCATTTT.

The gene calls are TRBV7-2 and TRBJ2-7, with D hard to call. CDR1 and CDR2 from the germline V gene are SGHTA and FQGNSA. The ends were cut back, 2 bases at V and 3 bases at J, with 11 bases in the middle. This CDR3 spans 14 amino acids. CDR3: CASSLFGSGYEQYF. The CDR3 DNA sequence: TGTGCCAGCAGCTTATTTGGTTCGGGCTACGAGCAGTACTTC.

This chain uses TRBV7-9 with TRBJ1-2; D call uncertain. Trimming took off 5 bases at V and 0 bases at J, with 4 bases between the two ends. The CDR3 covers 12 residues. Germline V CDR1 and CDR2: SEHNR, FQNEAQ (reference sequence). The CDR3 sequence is CASSLSNYGYTF. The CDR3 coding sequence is TGTGCCAGCAGCCTGTCTAACTATGGCTACACCTTC.

The CDR3 DNA follows: TGTGCCAGTAGGACGCCCGCACAGGGGGCAAGTGAAGCTTTCTTT. Translating it yields CASRTPAQGASEAFF. This chain joins TRBV19 and TRBJ1-1, with TRBD1 identical over 9 bases. This CDR3 spans 15 amino acids. Germline CDR1 reads LNHDA; CDR2 reads SQIVND (reference sequence). The V segment lost 6 bases and the J segment 7 bases; nucleotides outside the gene matches: 12.

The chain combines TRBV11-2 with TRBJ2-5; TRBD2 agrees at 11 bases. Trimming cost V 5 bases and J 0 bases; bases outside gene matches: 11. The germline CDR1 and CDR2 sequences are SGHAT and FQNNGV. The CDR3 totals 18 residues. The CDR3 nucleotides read TGTGCCAGCAGCCCCAGGCCCCCGGGACTAGCGGACCAAGAGACCCAGTACTTC. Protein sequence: CASSPRPPGLADQETQYF.

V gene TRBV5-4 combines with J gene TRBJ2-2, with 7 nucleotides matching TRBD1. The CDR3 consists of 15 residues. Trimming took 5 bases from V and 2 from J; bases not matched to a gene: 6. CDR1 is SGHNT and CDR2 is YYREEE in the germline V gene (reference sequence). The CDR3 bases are TGTGCCAGCAGGCCCTGGACAGGAAACACCGGGGAGCTGTTTTTT. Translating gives CASRPWTGNTGELFF.

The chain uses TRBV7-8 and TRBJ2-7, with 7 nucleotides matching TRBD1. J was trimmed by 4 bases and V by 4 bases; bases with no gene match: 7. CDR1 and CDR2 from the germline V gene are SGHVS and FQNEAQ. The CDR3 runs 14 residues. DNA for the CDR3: TGTGCCAGCAGCTCGTCGACAGGGTTGTACGAGCAGTACTTC. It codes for CASSSSTGLYEQYF.

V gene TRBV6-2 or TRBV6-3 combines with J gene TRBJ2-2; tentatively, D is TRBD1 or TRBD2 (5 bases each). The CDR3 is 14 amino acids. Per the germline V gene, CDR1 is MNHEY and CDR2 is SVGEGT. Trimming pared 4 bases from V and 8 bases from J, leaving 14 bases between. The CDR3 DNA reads TGTGCCAGCAGTTCCATCCGGGGCCTGGGGGAGCTGTTTTTT. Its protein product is CASSSIRGLGELFF.

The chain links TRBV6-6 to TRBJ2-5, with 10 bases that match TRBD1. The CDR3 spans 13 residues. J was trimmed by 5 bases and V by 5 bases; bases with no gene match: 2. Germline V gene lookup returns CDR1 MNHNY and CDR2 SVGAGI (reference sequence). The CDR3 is CASSGQGVETQYF. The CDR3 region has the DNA TGTGCCAGCAGTGGACAGGGGGTTGAGACCCAGTACTTC.

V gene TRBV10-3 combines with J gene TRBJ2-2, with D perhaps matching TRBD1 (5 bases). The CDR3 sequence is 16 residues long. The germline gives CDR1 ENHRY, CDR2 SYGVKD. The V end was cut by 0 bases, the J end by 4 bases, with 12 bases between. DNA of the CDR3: TGTGCCATCAGTGAGTCGAGACAGACCCGCACCGGGGAGCTGTTTTTT. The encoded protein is CAISESRQTRTGELFF.

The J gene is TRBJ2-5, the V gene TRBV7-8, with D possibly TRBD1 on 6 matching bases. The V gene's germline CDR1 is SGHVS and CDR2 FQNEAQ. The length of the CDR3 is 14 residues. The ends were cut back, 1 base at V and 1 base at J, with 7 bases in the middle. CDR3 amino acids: CASSLGQAQETQYF. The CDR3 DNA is TGTGCCAGCAGCTTAGGACAGGCCCAAGAGACCCAGTACTTC.

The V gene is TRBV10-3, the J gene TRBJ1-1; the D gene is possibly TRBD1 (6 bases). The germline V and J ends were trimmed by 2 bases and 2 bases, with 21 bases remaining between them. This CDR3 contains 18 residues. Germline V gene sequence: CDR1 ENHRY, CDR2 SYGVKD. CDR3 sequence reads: CAISENRGVDWLNTEAFF. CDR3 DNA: TGTGCCATCAGTGAGAATAGGGGGGTGGATTGGCTAAACACTGAAGCTTTCTTT.

CDR3 protein: CASSLVRTGGREQYF. The CDR3, as DNA: TGTGCCAGCAGCTTAGTGCGTACAGGAGGGCGCGAGCAGTACTTC. The chain recombines TRBV11-2 with TRBJ2-7, with a possible D match to TRBD2 (6 bases). Looked up from germline, CDR1 is SGHAT and CDR2 is FQNNGV. CDR3 length equals 15 residues. V lost 1 base and J lost 6, with 16 bases in between.

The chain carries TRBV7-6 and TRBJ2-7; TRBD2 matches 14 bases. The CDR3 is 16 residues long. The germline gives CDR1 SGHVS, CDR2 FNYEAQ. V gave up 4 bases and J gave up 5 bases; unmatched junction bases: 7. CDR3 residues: CASSSGLAGVWDEQYF. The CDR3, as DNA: TGTGCCAGCAGCTCGGGACTAGCGGGAGTCTGGGACGAGCAGTACTTC.

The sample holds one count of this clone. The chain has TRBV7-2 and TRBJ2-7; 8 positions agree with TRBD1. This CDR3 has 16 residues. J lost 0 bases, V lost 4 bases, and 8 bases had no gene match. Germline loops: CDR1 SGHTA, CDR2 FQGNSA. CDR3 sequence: CASSSTDRAISYEQYF. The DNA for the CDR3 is TGTGCCAGCAGCTCAACGGACAGGGCGATCTCCTACGAGCAGTACTTC.

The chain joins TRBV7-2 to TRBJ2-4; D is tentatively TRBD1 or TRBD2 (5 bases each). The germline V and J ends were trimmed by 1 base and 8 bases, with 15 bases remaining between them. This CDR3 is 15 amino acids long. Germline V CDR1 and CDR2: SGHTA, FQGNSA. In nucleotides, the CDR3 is TGTGCCAGCAGCTTAGTAGTCCAATTGGGGGACATTCAGTACTTC. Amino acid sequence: CASSLVVQLGDIQYF.

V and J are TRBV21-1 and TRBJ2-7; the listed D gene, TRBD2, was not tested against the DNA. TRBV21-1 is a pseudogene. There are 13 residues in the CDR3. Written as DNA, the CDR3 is TGTGCCCGGAAGCGGGAGGGCTCCTACGAGCAGTACTTC. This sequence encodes CARKREGSYEQYF.

The CDR3 reads CASSLGGLTEAFF. CDR3 nucleotide sequence: TGTGCCAGCAGTTTGGGGGGGCTCACTGAAGCTTTCTTT. The chain has TRBV27 and TRBJ1-1; tentative D call: TRBD1 (6 bases). V was shortened by 3 bases and J by 4 bases, with 9 bases between the two germline ends. Germline V CDR1 and CDR2: MNHEY, SMNVEV (reference sequence). The CDR3 consists of 13 residues.

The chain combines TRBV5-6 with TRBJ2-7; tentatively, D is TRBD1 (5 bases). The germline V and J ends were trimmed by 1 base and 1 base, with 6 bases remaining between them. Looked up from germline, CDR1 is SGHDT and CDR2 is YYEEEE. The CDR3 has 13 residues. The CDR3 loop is CASSLQGSYEQYF. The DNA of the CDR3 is TGTGCCAGCAGCTTGCAGGGATCCTACGAGCAGTACTTC.